These 15 T cell receptor beta chains originate from one sample sequenced in a study of somatic mutations in cytotoxic T cells in rheumatoid arthritis (dated by TCRdb to 2016 to 2017). The library relied on the immunoSEQ multiplex PCR assay. The clones in this table, taken by TCRdb from immuneACCESS, are in-frame only. Not every clone is retained; where verified, under half of the shortfall comes from an unresolved V gene, and the cause of the rest is unknown. The sample table holds over 15,000 clones, of which approximately 75% were seen once. In total, the top ten clones hold around 15% of the sample. The material sequenced was CD8+ T cells sorted from blood. Source of these receptors: an adult with rheumatoid arthritis.

The chain employs TRBV27 and TRBJ1-3; maybe TRBD1 (5 bases). The CDR3 runs 15 residues. Germline lookup yields CDR1 MNHEY and CDR2 SMNVEV (reference sequence). The ends were cut back, 2 bases at V and 4 bases at J, with 12 bases in the middle. The CDR3 protein is CASSLMAGWGNTIYF. CDR3 DNA sequence: TGTGCCAGCAGTTTAATGGCAGGGTGGGGAAACACCATATATTTT.

This clone was seen a single time. This chain links TRBV7-9 with TRBJ2-7, with D possibly being TRBD1 or TRBD2 (5 bases each). The germline V gene has CDR1 SEHNR and CDR2 FQNEAQ (reference sequence). Deletions cut 3 bases from V and 2 bases from J, with 11 bases between. This CDR3 region has 14 residues. This chain's CDR3 is CASSFEGRAYEQYF. The CDR3 DNA reads as TGTGCCAGCAGCTTTGAGGGGCGGGCCTACGAGCAGTACTTC.

The V call is TRBV9, the J call TRBJ2-3; 9 bases fit TRBD2. From germline, CDR1 is SGDLS and CDR2 YYNGEE. Losses at the gene ends were 1 base for V and 4 bases for J; bases not matched to a gene: 7. This CDR3 spans 16 amino acids. The CDR3 region has the DNA TGTGCCAGCAGCGTATCGGGCGGGGGGGCCGCAGATACGCAGTATTTT. It encodes CASSVSGGGAADTQYF.

This clone was seen a handful of times. The rearrangement uses TRBV6-5 and TRBJ1-1; D call uncertain. Germline V gives CDR1 MNHEY, CDR2 SVGAGI. V was trimmed by 7 bases and J by 6 bases, leaving 12 bases between them. This CDR3 is 12 amino acids long. The CDR3 is CASTSFQPEAFF. The CDR3 region has the DNA TGTGCCAGCACAAGTTTTCAGCCTGAAGCTTTCTTT.

This clone was seen more than once but under ten times. V usage is TRBV5-6 and J usage is TRBJ2-5; D is unclear. Trimming shortened V by 7 bases and J by 5 bases, and 18 bases separated the two germline ends. The CDR3 runs to 14 residues. Germline-derived CDR1 and CDR2 are SGHDT and YYEEEE. The CDR3 DNA is TGTGCCAGCCAAGGAGACTCGCTCCTTGAGACCCAGTACTTC. This sequence encodes CASQGDSLLETQYF.

This clone was counted only a few times. The genes are TRBV7-8 and TRBJ2-7; 8 nucleotides line up with TRBD1. Germline V gene sequence: CDR1 SGHVS, CDR2 FQNEAQ. With V trimmed by 5 bases and J by 3 bases, 6 bases remained unmatched. There are 14 residues in the CDR3. CDR3 DNA sequence: TGTGCCAGCAGCATCCGGGACAGGTTCTACGAGCAGTACTTC. It translates to CASSIRDRFYEQYF. The full variable domain, in which reference TRBV7-8 and TRBJ2-7 provide the parts outside the CDR3, is GAGVSQSPRYKVAKRGQDVALRCDPISGHVSLFWYQQALGQGPEFLTYFQNEAQLDKSGLPSDRFFAERPEGSVSTLKIQRTQQEDSAVYLCASSIRDRFYEQYFGPGTRLTVT.

The rearrangement joins TRBV27 to TRBJ2-7, with D perhaps TRBD1 (5 bases). CDR3 length equals 14 residues. V lost 5 bases, J lost 1 base, and 12 bases lay in between. CDR1 is MNHEY and CDR2 is SMNVEV in the germline V gene (reference sequence). CDR3 in DNA: TGTGCCAGCAGTACAGGCGCCCGATCCTACGAGCAGTACTTC. It yields the protein CASSTGARSYEQYF.

This clone is labeled medium-sized. The J gene is TRBJ2-7, the V gene TRBV4-3, with a possible D match to TRBD1 (5 bases). The germline CDR1 and CDR2 sequences are LGHNA and YSLEER. The CDR3 length is 14 residues. V was pared by 5 bases and J by 7 bases, with 18 bases between. CDR3 protein: CASSKGLGPGEQYF. The CDR3 nucleotides read TGCGCCAGCAGCAAGGGGCTGGGCCCAGGGGAGCAGTACTTC.

This chain uses TRBV9 with TRBJ2-3, with D possibly matching TRBD1 (6 bases). V was clipped by 0 bases and J by 1 base, with 12 bases between them. The CDR3 extends over 16 amino acids. CDR1 SGDLS and CDR2 YYNGEE come from the germline V gene. DNA of the CDR3: TGTGCCAGCAGCGTAGTTGCACAGGGTGGCACAGATACGCAGTATTTT. Amino acid sequence: CASSVVAQGGTDTQYF. The whole variable domain, filled in from reference TRBV9 and TRBJ2-3, reads DSGVTQTPKHLITATGQRVTLRCSPRSGDLSVYWYQQSLDQGLQFLIQYYNGEERAKGNILERFSAQQFPDLHSELNLSSLELGDSALYFCASSVVAQGGTDTQYFGPGTRLTVL.

This clone was picked up a small number of times. The chain carries TRBV5-6 and TRBJ2-1; weak D call: TRBD2 (6 bases). Germline CDR1 reads SGHDT; CDR2 reads YYEEEE. The CDR3 covers 15 residues. The V end was cut by 2 bases, the J end by 1 base, with 10 bases between. The CDR3 is CASSFPSVSYNEQFF. For the CDR3, the DNA is TGTGCCAGCAGCTTTCCTAGCGTATCCTACAATGAGCAGTTCTTC.

The gene calls are TRBV5-1 and TRBJ1-1; TRBD1 matches at 8 bases. This CDR3 is built from 13 residues. The V gene end was trimmed by 5 bases and the J gene end by 4 bases; junction bases not matched to a gene: 4. Germline CDR1 SGHRS, CDR2 YFSETQ. Written as DNA, the CDR3 is TGCGCCAGCAGTCTGCAGGGGGCCACTGAAGCTTTCTTT. Protein sequence: CASSLQGATEAFF.

The chain's CDR3 is CASSLEGGSSEQYF. The CDR3 nucleotides read TGTGCCAGCAGCTTAGAGGGGGGAAGTAGCGAGCAGTACTTC. The gene calls are TRBV7-6 and TRBJ2-7, with D possibly being TRBD1 or TRBD2 (6 bases each). The CDR3 extends over 14 amino acids. V was pared by 1 base and J by 6 bases, with 13 bases between. Germline V CDR1 and CDR2: SGHVS, FNYEAQ.

This clone was picked up one time. V is TRBV7-3 and J is TRBJ2-7, with 7 bases that match TRBD2. The CDR3 runs 12 residues. V was pared by 1 base and J by 6 bases, with 0 bases of the junction left unmatched. CDR1 and CDR2 (germline): SGHTA, FQGTGA. Here the CDR3 DNA reads TGTGCCAGCAGCTTAAGGGGGGGCGAGCAGTACTTC. It is translated as CASSLRGGEQYF. Together with reference TRBV7-3 and TRBJ2-7, the CDR3 gives the full variable domain: GAGVSQTPSNKVTEKGKYVELRCDPISGHTALYWYRQSLGQGPEFLIYFQGTGAADDSGLPNDRFFAVRPEGSVSTLKIQRTERGDSAVYLCASSLRGGEQYFGPGTRLTVT.

V and J are TRBV7-2 and TRBJ2-1; TRBD2 aligns across 9 bases. The ends lost 1 base at V and 10 bases at J; junction bases unmatched: 2. Germline V gene sequence: CDR1 SGHTA, CDR2 FQGNSA. The CDR3 totals 13 residues. CDR3 DNA sequence: TGTGCCAGCAGCTTAGGGCTAGCGGGAGAGCAGTTCTTC. Translating it yields CASSLGLAGEQFF.

The chain recombines TRBV7-9 with TRBJ1-3; D gene ambiguous. The germline V and J ends were trimmed by 6 bases and 1 base, with 10 bases remaining between them. Germline V gene data show CDR1 as SEHNR and CDR2 as FQNEAQ (reference sequence). The CDR3 spans 14 residues. The CDR3: CASSVGGSGNTIYF. In nucleotides, the CDR3 is TGTGCCAGCAGTGTGGGAGGATCTGGAAACACCATATATTTT.